This T cell receptor (beta chain) is from a study of cytotoxic CD8 clonotypes in ibrutinib-treated CLL. Study context: Partial responses numbered roughly 25 and complete responses 2; after a median around 74 months, approximately 14 stayed remitted and about twelve progressed. Timing of response sample collection was a median about twelve months after treatment start, with a range of 6 to 36. An average of around 250,000 productive templates and 94,082 productive rearrangements was obtained per sample. General observations from the study: The public clonotypes identified were infrequent and showed contraction or stability on treatment.

Assay: immunoSEQ multiplex PCR; the TCRdb copy retains only in-frame clones and omits some. The sample has 250,000 to 350,000 clones, approximately 79% seen once. In regard to this clone: The antigen remains unidentified.

The germline V gene encodes CDR1 LNHDA and CDR2 SQIVND (reference sequence). V shed 3 bases and J shed 3 bases, with 14 bases lying between them. CDR3 length: 15 residues. The sequencing here drew on PBMCs, taken at disease progression, from a patient treated with ibrutinib. J is TRBJ1-1 and V is TRBV19; D uncertain. This TCR was recovered from a human donor with chronic lymphocytic leukemia. This CDR3 is CASSIRTQAHTEAFF. CDR3 DNA sequence: TGTGCCAGTAGTATCCGGACTCAAGCACACACTGAAGCTTTCTTT.